A single sample gave rise to the 5 T cell receptor beta chains below, sequenced in a study of early stage breast cancer tumors. Method: immunoSEQ multiplex PCR; TCRdb's copy keeps in-frame clones and lacks some. The table includes nearly 70,000 clones, about 85% detected once. The specimen sequenced was blood. Receptors originate from a person between 35 and 49 years old with breast cancer.

The rearrangement links TRBV28 to TRBJ2-3; D uncertain. Germline-derived CDR1 and CDR2 are MDHEN and SYDVKM. The CDR3 totals 14 residues. Trimming shortened V by 2 bases and J by 2 bases, and 8 bases separated the two germline ends. CDR3 nucleotide sequence: TGTGCCAGCAGTTTACGTCAGTTCACAGATACGCAGTATTTT. Translated, it gives CASSLRQFTDTQYF.

V gene TRBV13 combines with J gene TRBJ1-5; the D is unclear. Trimming cost V 4 bases and J 4 bases, with 11 bases left between them. Germline CDR1 is PRHDT and CDR2 is FYEKMQ (reference sequence). The CDR3 consists of 14 residues. In DNA, the CDR3 is TGTGCCAGCAGCTCTTACAGCAGGAATCAGCCCCAGCATTTT. Translation gives CASSSYSRNQPQHF.

The CDR3, as DNA: TGTGCCAGCAGCTTTTTCCGGGACAGGGGACAAGGCTACACCTTC. Its translation: CASSFFRDRGQGYTF. The chain links TRBV5-6 to TRBJ1-2, with TRBD1 matching over 10 bases. Germline V gene sequence: CDR1 SGHDT, CDR2 YYEEEE. The junction had 9 bases not matched to a gene; V was cut back by 2 bases and J by 8 bases. The CDR3 extends over 15 amino acids.

The CDR3 region is CAWSPDTFSGNTIYF. Here the CDR3 DNA reads TGTGCCTGGAGCCCCGACACCTTCTCTGGAAACACCATATATTTT. The V call is TRBV30, the J call TRBJ1-3; D gene unclear. V was pared by 3 bases and J by 0 bases, with 12 bases between. Per germline, CDR1 GTSNPN and CDR2 SVGIG (reference sequence). This CDR3 spans 15 amino acids.

Here the CDR3 reads CASSLNDQETQYF. CDR3 sequence (DNA): TGTGCCAGCTCACTGAATGACCAAGAGACCCAGTACTTC. The chain couples TRBV18 to TRBJ2-5; no firm D call. This CDR3 contains 13 residues. V dropped 4 bases and J dropped 0 bases, with 6 bases sitting between them. The germline gives CDR1 KGHSH, CDR2 LQKENI.